Presented here are 25 T cell receptor beta chains from one specimen sequenced in a study of synovial regulatory T cells in juvenile arthritis. Assay: immunoSEQ multiplex PCR; the TCRdb copy retains only in-frame clones and omits some. This table holds roughly 9,200 clones. The sample taken for sequencing was Treg cells from blood. Subset defined: remaining (HLA-DR-negative) circulating blood Treg cells. The receptors stem from a donor younger than 30 with juvenile idiopathic arthritis.

The chain carries TRBV5-4 and TRBJ2-7; TCRdb names TRBD2, which stays unverified in the absence of DNA. The CDR3 contains 14 residues. Nucleotide data are not available. Looked up from germline, CDR1 is SGHNT and CDR2 is YYREEE (reference sequence). The CDR3 sequence: CASSLAGLAYEQYF. The full variable domain, its missing parts supplied by reference TRBV5-4 and TRBJ2-7, is ETGVTQSPTHLIKTRGQQVTLRCSSQSGHNTVSWYQQALGQGPQFIFQYYREEENGRGNFPPRFSGLQFPNYSSELNVNALELDDSALYLCASSLAGLAYEQYFGPGTRLTVT.

The chain couples TRBV21-1 to TRBJ1-1. TRBV21-1 is labeled a pseudogene. This CDR3 has 16 amino acids. No DNA has been recorded. The CDR3 loop reads CASSKGRDPTNTEAFF.

The J gene is TRBJ1-5, the V gene TRBV2; the D call from TCRdb, TRBD1, cannot be confirmed without DNA. The CDR3 runs 15 residues. No DNA accompanies this entry. Germline V lookup: CDR1 SNHLY, CDR2 FYNNEI. CDR3 amino acids: CASSSTWYSNQPQHF.

The rearrangement uses TRBV28 and TRBJ1-2. Germline loops: CDR1 MDHEN, CDR2 SYDVKM. The CDR3 sequence is 13 residues long. No DNA sequence was recorded. CDR3 loop: CASTLRGSYGYTF.

The genes are TRBV5-4 and TRBJ1-2. The CDR3 is 12 residues long. No DNA sequence was recorded. The germline CDR1 and CDR2 sequences are SGHNT and YYREEE (reference sequence). CDR3: CASSDRYYGYTF.

By frequency, this clone registers medium-sized. V and J are TRBV2 and TRBJ1-2; TCRdb designates TRBD1, a call that cannot be tested without DNA. The CDR3 has 13 amino acids. The coding DNA is unavailable. Looked up from germline, CDR1 is SNHLY and CDR2 is FYNNEI. CDR3 amino acids: CASSRTGTNGYTF. Supplemented by reference TRBV2 and TRBJ1-2, the full variable domain reads EPEVTQTPSHQVTQMGQEVILRCVPISNHLYFYWYRQILGQKVEFLVSFYNNEISEKSEIFDDQFSVERPDGSNFTLKIRSTKLEDSAMYFCASSRTGTNGYTFGSGTRLTVV.

V is TRBV2 and J is TRBJ2-7; TCRdb reports TRBD1, a call that lacks DNA to check it against. CDR1 and CDR2 (germline): SNHLY, FYNNEI. The CDR3 consists of 11 residues. The record lacks a DNA sequence. CDR3 protein: CASSYGTVGYF.

The chain combines TRBV5-6 with TRBJ1-2. The germline gives CDR1 SGHDT, CDR2 YYEEEE. The length of the CDR3 is 16 residues. Only the protein is on record. CDR3 sequence reads: CASSPTKRGRYYGYTF.

The chain uses TRBV10-3 and TRBJ2-7; the D call from TCRdb, TRBD2, cannot be confirmed without DNA. Germline V gene lookup returns CDR1 ENHRY and CDR2 SYGVKD. The CDR3 runs 13 residues. The coding DNA is unavailable. CDR3 loop: CAIKAGTNYEQYF.

J is TRBJ2-1 and V is TRBV7-2. The CDR3 runs to 14 residues. No DNA is given. The germline V gene encodes CDR1 SGHTA and CDR2 FQGNSA. CDR3 protein: CASSLGPQYNEQFF.

J is TRBJ2-5 and V is TRBV10-3. CDR1 ENHRY and CDR2 SYGVKD come from the germline V gene. The CDR3 runs 15 residues. No coding sequence is recorded. The CDR3 protein is CAISRSTGTGGTQYF.

The rearrangement links TRBV25-1 to TRBJ2-7. There are 18 residues in the CDR3. The coding DNA is unavailable. The germline CDR1 and CDR2 sequences are MGHDK and SYGVNS. CDR3 protein: CASSASSRPCLMDYEQYF.

The chain couples TRBV30 to TRBJ2-1; TCRdb names TRBD2, which stays unverified in the absence of DNA. Germline CDR1 GTSNPN, CDR2 SVGIG (reference sequence). The length of the CDR3 is 15 residues. The nucleotide record is missing. CDR3: CAWSVKAGLHNEQFF.

V usage is TRBV5-4 and J usage is TRBJ2-7; TCRdb proposes TRBD1, but this gene call is untestable without DNA. The germline V gene has CDR1 SGHNT and CDR2 YYREEE (reference sequence). The CDR3 length is 15 residues. No DNA is listed. The CDR3 loop is CASSLGAPSSYEQYF.

The chain links TRBV14 to TRBJ2-7; TCRdb calls TRBD1, which cannot be checked without DNA. CDR3 size: 18 residues. The DNA is unrecorded. CDR1 is SGHDN, CDR2 FVKESK, per germline. The CDR3 is CASSQDLDWGDRGREQYF.

The rearrangement joins TRBV5-1 to TRBJ1-2; TCRdb designates TRBD1, a call that cannot be tested without DNA. The CDR3 covers 13 residues. No DNA was logged. Per germline, CDR1 SGHRS and CDR2 YFSETQ. The CDR3 region is CASSSGQGYGYTF.

The chain employs TRBV28 and TRBJ2-7. Germline V gene lookup returns CDR1 MDHEN and CDR2 SYDVKM. The CDR3 covers 16 residues. No DNA appears here. This CDR3 reads CASSRYRDHSSYEQYF.

The V call is TRBV7-2, the J call TRBJ1-3. CDR1 and CDR2 (germline): SGHTA, FQGNSA. The CDR3 runs to 14 residues. No DNA is listed. The CDR3 reads CASSLAVSGNTIYF.

V gene TRBV4-3 combines with J gene TRBJ1-2; with no DNA, the TCRdb D assignment of TRBD1 cannot be verified. Germline V gives CDR1 LGHNA, CDR2 YSLEER. The CDR3 sequence is 15 residues long. Only the protein is available. CDR3 loop: CASSQDRYQGYGYTF.

The CDR3 region is CASSLGQGVTDTQYF. The V and J genes are TRBV5-1 and TRBJ2-3; the D call of TRBD1 rests on TCRdb alone, since no DNA is present to check it. This CDR3 region has 15 residues. A DNA sequence was not provided. Germline lookup yields CDR1 SGHRS and CDR2 YFSETQ.

This chain's CDR3 is CASSQERGGNEKLFF. The chain links TRBV4-1 to TRBJ1-4. Germline V gene lookup returns CDR1 MGHRA and CDR2 YSYEKL. The CDR3 runs to 15 residues. Only the protein sequence is given.

The V gene is TRBV4-1, the J gene TRBJ2-3; TCRdb returns TRBD2, unconfirmable since there is no DNA. The germline V gene has CDR1 MGHRA and CDR2 YSYEKL. The CDR3 runs 16 residues. This entry has no DNA. CDR3 sequence reads: CASSRGRGSGTDTQYF.

The rearrangement links TRBV30 to TRBJ1-3. The CDR3 is made up of 15 amino acids. DNA is not on record. Per the germline V gene, CDR1 is GTSNPN and CDR2 is SVGIG (reference sequence). This CDR3 is CAWSVLSRSGNTIYF.

The chain links TRBV6-1 to TRBJ1-2; TCRdb's D call of TRBD1 is untestable without DNA. The V gene's germline CDR1 is MNHNS and CDR2 SASEGT. The CDR3 is 14 residues long. No nucleotide data were recorded. This CDR3 is CASSGTWTGDGYTF.

This sequence joins TRBV18 and TRBJ1-1. Germline V gene data show CDR1 as KGHSH and CDR2 as LQKENI. This CDR3 contains 17 residues. The entry carries no DNA sequence. CDR3 in amino acids: CASSPPRGGGMNTEAFF. The full variable domain, rest sourced from reference TRBV18 and TRBJ1-1, is NAGVMQNPRHLVRRRGQEARLRCSPMKGHSHVYWYRQLPEEGLKFMVYLQKENIIDESGMPKERFSAEFPKEGPSILRIQQVVRGDSAAYFCASSPPRGGGMNTEAFFGQGTRLTVV.